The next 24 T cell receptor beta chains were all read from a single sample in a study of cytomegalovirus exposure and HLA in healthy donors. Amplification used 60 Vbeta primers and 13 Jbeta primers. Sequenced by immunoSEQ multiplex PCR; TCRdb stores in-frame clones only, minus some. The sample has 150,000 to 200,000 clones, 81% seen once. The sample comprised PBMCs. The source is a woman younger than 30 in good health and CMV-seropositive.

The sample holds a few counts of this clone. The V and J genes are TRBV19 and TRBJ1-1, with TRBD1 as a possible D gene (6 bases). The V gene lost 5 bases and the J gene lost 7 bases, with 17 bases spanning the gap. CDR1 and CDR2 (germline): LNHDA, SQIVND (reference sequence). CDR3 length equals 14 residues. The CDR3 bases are TGTGCCAGTAGTTCAGACGGGGGGCACGATGAAGCTTTCTTT. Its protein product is CASSSDGGHDEAFF.

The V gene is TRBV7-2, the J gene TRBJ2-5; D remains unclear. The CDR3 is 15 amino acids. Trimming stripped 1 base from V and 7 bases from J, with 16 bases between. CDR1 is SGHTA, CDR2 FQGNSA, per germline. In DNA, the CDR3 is TGTGCCAGCAGCTTAGGAGGATCCGTTGTCGGGACCCAGTACTTC. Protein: CASSLGGSVVGTQYF.

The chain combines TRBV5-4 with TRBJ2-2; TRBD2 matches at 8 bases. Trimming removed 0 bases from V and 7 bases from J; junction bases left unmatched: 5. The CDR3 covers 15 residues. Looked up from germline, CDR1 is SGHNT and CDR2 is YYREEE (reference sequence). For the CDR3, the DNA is TGTGCCAGCAGCTTGGACGGGGGGGCCGTCGGGGAGCTGTTTTTT. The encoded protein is CASSLDGGAVGELFF.

CDR3 in amino acids: CASSLLPTEGGSSPLHF. The CDR3 nucleotides read TGTGCCAGCAGCCTCCTACCCACTGAAGGAGGTAGTTCACCCCTCCACTTT. The chain links TRBV4-2 to TRBJ1-6; D gene ambiguous. CDR3 size: 17 residues. Looked up from germline, CDR1 is LGHNA and CDR2 is YNFKEQ. V shed 4 bases and J shed 9 bases, with 22 bases lying between them.

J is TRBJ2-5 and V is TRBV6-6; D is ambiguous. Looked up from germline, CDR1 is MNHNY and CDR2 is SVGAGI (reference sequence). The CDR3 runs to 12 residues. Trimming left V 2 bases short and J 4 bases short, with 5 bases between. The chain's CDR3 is CASSYPGETQYF. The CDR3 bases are TGTGCCAGCAGTTACCCCGGAGAGACCCAGTACTTC.

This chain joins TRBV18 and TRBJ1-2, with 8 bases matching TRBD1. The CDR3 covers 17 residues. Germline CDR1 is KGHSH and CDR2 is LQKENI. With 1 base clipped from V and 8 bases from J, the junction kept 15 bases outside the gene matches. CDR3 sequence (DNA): TGTGCCAGCTCACCACTTTCAACAGGGGGTGCATCGGGAGGCTACACCTTC. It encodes CASSPLSTGGASGGYTF.

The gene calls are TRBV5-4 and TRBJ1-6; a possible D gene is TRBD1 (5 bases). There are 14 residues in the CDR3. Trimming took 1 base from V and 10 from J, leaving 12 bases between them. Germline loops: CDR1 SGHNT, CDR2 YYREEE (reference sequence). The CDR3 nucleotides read TGTGCCAGCAGCTTGTATCAGGGTGCCTCACCCCTCCACTTT. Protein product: CASSLYQGASPLHF.

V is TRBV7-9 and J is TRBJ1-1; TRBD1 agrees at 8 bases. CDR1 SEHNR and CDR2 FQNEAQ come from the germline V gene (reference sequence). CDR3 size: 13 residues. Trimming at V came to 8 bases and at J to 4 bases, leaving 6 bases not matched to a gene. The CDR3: CASGRQGFTEAFF. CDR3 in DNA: TGTGCCAGCGGAAGACAGGGGTTCACTGAAGCTTTCTTT.

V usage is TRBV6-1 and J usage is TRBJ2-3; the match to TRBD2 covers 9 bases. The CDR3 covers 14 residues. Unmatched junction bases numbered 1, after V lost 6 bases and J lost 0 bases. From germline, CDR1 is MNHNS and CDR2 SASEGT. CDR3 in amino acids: CASSAGGSTDTQYF. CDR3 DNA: TGTGCCAGCAGCGCGGGGGGGAGCACAGATACGCAGTATTTT.

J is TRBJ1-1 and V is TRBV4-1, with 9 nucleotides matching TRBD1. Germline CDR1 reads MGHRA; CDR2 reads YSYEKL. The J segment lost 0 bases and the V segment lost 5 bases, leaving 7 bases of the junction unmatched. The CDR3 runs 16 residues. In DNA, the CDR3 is TGCGCCAGCAGCTACGAGTGGGACAGGGTGAACACTGAAGCTTTCTTT. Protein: CASSYEWDRVNTEAFF.

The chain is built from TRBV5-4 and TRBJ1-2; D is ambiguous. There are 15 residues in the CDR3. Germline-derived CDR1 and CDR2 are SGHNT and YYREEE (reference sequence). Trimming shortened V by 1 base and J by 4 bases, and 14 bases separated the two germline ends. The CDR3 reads CASSLTHAGSYGYTF. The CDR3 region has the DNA TGTGCCAGCAGCTTGACCCACGCCGGGTCCTATGGCTACACCTTC.

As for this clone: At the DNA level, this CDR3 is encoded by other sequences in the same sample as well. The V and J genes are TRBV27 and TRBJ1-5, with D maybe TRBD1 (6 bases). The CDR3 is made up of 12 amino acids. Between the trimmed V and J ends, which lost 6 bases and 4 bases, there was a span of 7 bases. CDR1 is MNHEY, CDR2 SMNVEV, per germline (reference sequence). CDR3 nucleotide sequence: TGTGCCAGCAGCCAGGGGAATCAGCCCCAGCATTTT. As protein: CASSQGNQPQHF.

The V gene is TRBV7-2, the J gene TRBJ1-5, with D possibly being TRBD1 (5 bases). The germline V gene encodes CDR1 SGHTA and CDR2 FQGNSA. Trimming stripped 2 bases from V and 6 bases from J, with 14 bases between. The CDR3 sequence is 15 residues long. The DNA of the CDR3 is TGTGCCAGCAGCTTATCGGCCAGGGTAGGTCAGCCCCAGCATTTT. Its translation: CASSLSARVGQPQHF.

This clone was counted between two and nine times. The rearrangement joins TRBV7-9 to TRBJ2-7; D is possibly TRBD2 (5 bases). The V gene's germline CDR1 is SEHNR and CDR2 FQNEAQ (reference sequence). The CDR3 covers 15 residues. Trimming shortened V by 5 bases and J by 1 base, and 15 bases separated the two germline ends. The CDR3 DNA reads TGTGCCAGCAGCCCCCCCCTCAGCGGATCCTACGAGCAGTACTTC. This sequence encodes CASSPPLSGSYEQYF.

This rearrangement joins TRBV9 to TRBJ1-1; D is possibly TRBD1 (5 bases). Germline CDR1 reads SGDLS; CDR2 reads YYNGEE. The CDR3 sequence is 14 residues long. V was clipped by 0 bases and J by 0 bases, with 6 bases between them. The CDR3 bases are TGTGCCAGCAGCGTAGAGGGGTTGAACACTGAAGCTTTCTTT. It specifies CASSVEGLNTEAFF.

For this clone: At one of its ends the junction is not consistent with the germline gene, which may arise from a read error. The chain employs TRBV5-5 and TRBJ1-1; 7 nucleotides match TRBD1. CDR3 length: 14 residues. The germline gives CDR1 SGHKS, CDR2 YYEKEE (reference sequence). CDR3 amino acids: CASSLDRDRTEAFF. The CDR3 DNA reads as TGCGCCAGCAGCCTTGACAGGGATCGGACTGAAGCTTTCTTT.

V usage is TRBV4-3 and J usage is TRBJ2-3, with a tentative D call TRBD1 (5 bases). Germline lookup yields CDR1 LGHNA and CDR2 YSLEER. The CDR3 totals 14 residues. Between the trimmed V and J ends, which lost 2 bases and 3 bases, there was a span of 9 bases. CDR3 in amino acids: CASSQRTGTDTQYF. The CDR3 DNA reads TGCGCCAGCAGCCAAAGAACAGGAACAGATACGCAGTATTTT.

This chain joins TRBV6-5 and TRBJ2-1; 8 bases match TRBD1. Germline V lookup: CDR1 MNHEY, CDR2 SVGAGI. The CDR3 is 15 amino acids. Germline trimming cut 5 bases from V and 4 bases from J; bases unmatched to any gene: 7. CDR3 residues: CASSATGQEYNEQFF. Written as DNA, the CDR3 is TGTGCCAGCAGTGCTACGGGACAGGAGTACAATGAGCAGTTCTTC.

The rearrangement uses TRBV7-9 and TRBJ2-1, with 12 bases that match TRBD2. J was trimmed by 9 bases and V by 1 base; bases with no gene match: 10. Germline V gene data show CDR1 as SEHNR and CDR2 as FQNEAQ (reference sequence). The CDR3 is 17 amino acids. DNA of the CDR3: TGTGCCAGCAGCTTAGTGGCCCCTTGGACTAGCGGGACTGAGCAGTTCTTC. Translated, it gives CASSLVAPWTSGTEQFF.

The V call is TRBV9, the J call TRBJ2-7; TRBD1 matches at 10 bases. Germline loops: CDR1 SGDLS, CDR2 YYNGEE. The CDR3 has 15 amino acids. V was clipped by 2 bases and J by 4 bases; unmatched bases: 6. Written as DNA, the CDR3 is TGTGCCAGCAGCGTTGGACAGGGGGGTATTTACGAGCAGTACTTC. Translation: CASSVGQGGIYEQYF.

CDR3 sequence (DNA): TGTGCCAGCAAGTCCCTAGCGGGGGCTGTTGATACCCAGTACTTC. Translated: CASKSLAGAVDTQYF. This rearrangement joins TRBV2 to TRBJ2-5; TRBD2 agrees at 10 bases. The CDR3 runs 15 residues. Germline values: CDR1 SNHLY, CDR2 FYNNEI. With V trimmed by 7 bases and J by 8 bases, 13 bases remained unmatched. Using reference TRBV2 and TRBJ2-5 for the parts outside the CDR3, the full variable domain is EPEVTQTPSHQVTQMGQEVILRCVPISNHLYFYWYRQILGQKVEFLVSFYNNEISEKSEIFDDQFSVERPDGSNFTLKIRSTKLEDSAMYFCASKSLAGAVDTQYFGPGTRLLVL.

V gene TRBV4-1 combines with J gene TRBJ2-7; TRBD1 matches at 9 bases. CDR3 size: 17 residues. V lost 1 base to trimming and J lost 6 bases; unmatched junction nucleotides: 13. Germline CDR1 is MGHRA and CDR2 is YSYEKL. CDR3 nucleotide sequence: TGCGCCAGCAGCCAAGGGTCCAGGGACAGGGTTGCCTCCGAGCAGTACTTC. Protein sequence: CASSQGSRDRVASEQYF.

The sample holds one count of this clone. The CDR3 loop is CASSVGSQFNEQFF. The CDR3 DNA reads TGTGCCAGCAGCGTGGGCAGCCAATTTAATGAGCAGTTCTTC. The chain joins TRBV7-3 to TRBJ2-1; D is undetermined. The CDR3 runs 14 residues. V lost 5 bases and J lost 7, with 15 bases in between. The germline V gene encodes CDR1 SGHTA and CDR2 FQGTGA.

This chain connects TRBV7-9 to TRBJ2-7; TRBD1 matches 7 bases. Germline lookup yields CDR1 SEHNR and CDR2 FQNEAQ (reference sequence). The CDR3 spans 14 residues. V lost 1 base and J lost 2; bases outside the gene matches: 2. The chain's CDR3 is CASSLEQGTYEQYF. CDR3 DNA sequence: TGTGCCAGCAGCTTAGAACAGGGGACCTACGAGCAGTACTTC. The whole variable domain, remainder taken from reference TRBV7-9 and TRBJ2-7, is DTGVSQNPRHKITKRGQNVTFRCDPISEHNRLYWYRQTLGQGPEFLTYFQNEAQLEKSRLLSDRFSAERPKGSFSTLEIQRTEQGDSAMYLCASSLEQGTYEQYFGPGTRLTVT.